The 17 T cell receptor beta chains below were found in one sample sequenced in a study of vaccination effects on CD4 cells after COVID-19. Sequencing was performed with immunoSEQ multiplex PCR; in TCRdb, only in-frame clones are kept and a portion is missing. The sample has fewer than 25,000 clones; about 72% are singletons. Antigens for these TCRs are unknown. Viral peptide pool expansion of antigen-specific CD4+ T cells preceded sequencing in the ViraFEST assay. Cultured cells yielded isolated CD4+ T cells after 10 days. Confirmation by PCR established that the person had SARS-CoV-2 infection between March and December 2020. The sample consisted of CD4+ T cells from PBMCs cultured with SARS-CoV-2 spike peptides, taken before COVID-19 vaccination. The receptors stem from a human donor who had a prior SARS-CoV-2 infection.

This chain connects TRBV4-1 to TRBJ2-3, with TRBD2 identical over 9 bases. This CDR3 has 17 amino acids. Losses at the gene ends were 1 base for V and 1 base for J; bases not matched to a gene: 6. The germline gives CDR1 MGHRA, CDR2 YSYEKL. This chain's CDR3 is CASSQAPSGVGTDTQYF. The CDR3 DNA reads TGCGCCAGCAGCCAAGCCCCTAGCGGGGTGGGCACAGATACGCAGTATTTT.

CDR3 sequence reads: CASSLNEGDYGYTF. The CDR3 nucleotides are TGTGCCAGCAGTTTAAATGAGGGAGACTATGGCTACACCTTC. The gene calls are TRBV27 and TRBJ1-2; D is unclear. The V end lost 2 bases, the J end lost 3 bases, and 10 bases lay between the germline ends. The CDR3 length is 14 residues. The germline V gene encodes CDR1 MNHEY and CDR2 SMNVEV (reference sequence).

J is TRBJ2-1 and V is TRBV24-1; 10 nucleotides align to TRBD2. The CDR3 consists of 15 residues. V dropped 3 bases and J dropped 12; count of bases not matched to a gene: 10. CDR1 and CDR2 (germline): KGHDR, SFDVKD. The CDR3 DNA follows: TGTGCCACCAGTGATGATGGTAGCGGGGGGTTGGGGCAGTTCTTC. Residues: CATSDDGSGGLGQFF.

The chain recombines TRBV6-5 with TRBJ1-2; 9 bases fit TRBD1. The V segment lost 6 bases and the J segment 10 bases; nucleotides outside the gene matches: 3. CDR1 is MNHEY, CDR2 SVGAGI, per germline. The CDR3 has 11 amino acids. The CDR3 sequence is CASRRQGDYTF. Written as DNA, the CDR3 is TGTGCCAGCAGGAGACAGGGGGACTACACCTTC.

This sequence joins TRBV7-2 and TRBJ2-7, with TRBD2 identical over 10 bases. CDR3 length equals 15 residues. V was pared by 2 bases and J by 2 bases, with 3 bases of the junction left unmatched. CDR1 SGHTA and CDR2 FQGNSA come from the germline V gene. This chain's CDR3 is CASSLLAGVAYEQYF. The CDR3, as DNA: TGTGCCAGCAGCTTACTAGCGGGAGTAGCCTACGAGCAGTACTTC.

The chain uses TRBV7-3 and TRBJ2-2, with D unresolved. The V gene lost 5 bases and the J gene lost 8 bases, with 6 bases spanning the gap. Germline loops: CDR1 SGHTA, CDR2 FQGTGA. The CDR3 is made up of 11 amino acids. The CDR3 nucleotides are TGTGCCAGCAGCCCAGGTGGGGAGCTGTTTTTT. Its protein is CASSPGGELFF.

V usage is TRBV7-3 and J usage is TRBJ2-5, with TRBD2 matching 13 bases. V shed 5 bases and J 6 bases; nucleotides not matched to a gene: 15. The CDR3 is made up of 18 amino acids. CDR1 SGHTA and CDR2 FQGTGA come from the germline V gene. CDR3 nucleotides: TGTGCCAGCAGCATAGGAGGGGGACTAGCGGGGATCTTAAAGACCCAGTACTTC. Its protein product is CASSIGGGLAGILKTQYF.

This chain connects TRBV5-6 to TRBJ2-7, with D tentatively TRBD2 (6 bases). The CDR3 consists of 14 residues. Trimming stripped 0 bases from V and 9 bases from J, with 16 bases between. In germline, CDR1 is SGHDT, CDR2 YYEEEE. The CDR3 loop is CASSLGEGLRRQYF. CDR3 bases: TGTGCCAGCAGCTTGGGCGAGGGACTCCGACGGCAGTACTTC.

The chain employs TRBV6-5 and TRBJ1-1, with TRBD1 identical over 7 bases. Germline V gives CDR1 MNHEY, CDR2 SVGAGI. J was trimmed by 4 bases and V by 2 bases; bases with no gene match: 7. This CDR3 spans 15 amino acids. Here the CDR3 reads CASSYAGGVGTEAFF. In nucleotides, the CDR3 is TGTGCCAGCAGTTACGCAGGGGGAGTTGGCACTGAAGCTTTCTTT.

CDR3 coding DNA: TGTGCCAGCAGTTCCCAGGGACTTTACACTGAAGCTTTCTTT. Translating it yields CASSSQGLYTEAFF. The gene calls are TRBV28 and TRBJ1-1, with a weak D call TRBD1 (5 bases). The germline CDR1 and CDR2 sequences are MDHEN and SYDVKM. V was cut by 4 bases and J by 3 bases, with 12 bases left in between. The CDR3 length is 14 residues.

The V call is TRBV5-1, the J call TRBJ2-1; 8 nucleotides agree with TRBD2. The CDR3 length is 15 residues. Germline lookup yields CDR1 SGHRS and CDR2 YFSETQ. The V segment lost 0 bases and the J segment 4 bases; nucleotides outside the gene matches: 3. CDR3 nucleotides: TGCGCCAGCAGCTTGGGCGAGCGGGGGTACAATGAGCAGTTCTTC. It encodes CASSLGERGYNEQFF.

This sequence joins TRBV18 and TRBJ2-7; perhaps TRBD1 as D (6 bases). Germline CDR1 and CDR2: KGHSH and LQKENI. The CDR3 covers 15 residues. Deletions cut 2 bases from V and 3 bases from J, with 14 bases between. This CDR3 is CASSPYTGSFYEQYF. The CDR3 nucleotides read TGTGCCAGCTCACCATATACAGGGAGTTTCTACGAGCAGTACTTC.

The chain is built from TRBV28 and TRBJ2-7; TRBD2 matches at 9 bases. Germline V CDR1 and CDR2: MDHEN, SYDVKM. This CDR3 spans 14 amino acids. Trimming took 6 bases from V and 3 from J; bases not matched to a gene: 6. Written as DNA, the CDR3 is TGTGCCAGCAGGGAGGCGGGAGGGAGCTACGAGCAGTACTTC. It yields the protein CASREAGGSYEQYF.

The chain recombines TRBV6-4 with TRBJ1-4, with unresolved D. With 0 bases removed from V and 8 bases from J, the gap between germline ends came to 13 bases. The CDR3 covers 15 residues. The V gene's germline CDR1 is MRHNA and CDR2 SNTAGT. In nucleotides, the CDR3 is TGTGCCAGCAGTGACTCAGGTCAAAGTGGGGAAAAACTGTTTTTT. Residues: CASSDSGQSGEKLFF.

This clone was seen a single time. J is TRBJ2-1 and V is TRBV27, with D possibly matching TRBD2 (5 bases). The length of the CDR3 is 14 residues. The germline gives CDR1 MNHEY, CDR2 SMNVEV (reference sequence). The ends were cut back, 11 bases at V and 8 bases at J, with 22 bases in the middle. CDR3 sequence reads: CASRRGLAGDEQFF. In nucleotides, the CDR3 is TGTGCCTCCCGGCGAGGGCTAGCCGGCGATGAGCAGTTCTTC.

This sequence joins TRBV9 and TRBJ2-5; 7 nucleotides line up with TRBD2. CDR1 and CDR2 from the germline V gene are SGDLS and YYNGEE. V trimming: 0 bases; J trimming: 3 bases; junction bases outside the gene matches: 2. The CDR3 is 14 amino acids. The CDR3 loop reads CASSVGGGEETQYF. The CDR3 DNA sequence: TGTGCCAGCAGCGTAGGGGGAGGGGAAGAGACCCAGTACTTC.

The rearrangement joins TRBV12-3 or TRBV12-4 to TRBJ1-3; no firm D call. The CDR3 length is 12 residues. Trimming left V 3 bases short and J 8 bases short, with 8 bases between. CDR3 protein: CASSFTRYTIYF. The CDR3 DNA reads as TGTGCCAGCAGTTTTACCCGTTACACCATATATTTT.